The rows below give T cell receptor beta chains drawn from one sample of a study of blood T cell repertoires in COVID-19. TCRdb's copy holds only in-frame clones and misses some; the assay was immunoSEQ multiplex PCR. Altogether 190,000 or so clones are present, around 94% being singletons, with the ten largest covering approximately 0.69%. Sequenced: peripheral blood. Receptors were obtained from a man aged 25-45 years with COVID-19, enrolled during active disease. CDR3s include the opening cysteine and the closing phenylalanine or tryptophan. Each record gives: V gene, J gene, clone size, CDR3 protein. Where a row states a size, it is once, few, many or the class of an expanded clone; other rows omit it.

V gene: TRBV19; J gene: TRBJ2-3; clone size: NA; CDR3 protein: CASSIAGTGADTQYF
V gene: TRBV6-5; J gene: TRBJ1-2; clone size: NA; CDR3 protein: CASSYFNTGGNYGYTF
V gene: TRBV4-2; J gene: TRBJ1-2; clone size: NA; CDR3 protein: CASSQEGSQTGLSNYGYTF
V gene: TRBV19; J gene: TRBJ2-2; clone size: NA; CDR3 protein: CASSISGGRASGELFF
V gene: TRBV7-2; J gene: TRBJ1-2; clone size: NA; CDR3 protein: CASSPQGLNGYTF
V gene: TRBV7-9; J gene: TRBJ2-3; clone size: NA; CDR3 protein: CASSLVTSHTDTQYF
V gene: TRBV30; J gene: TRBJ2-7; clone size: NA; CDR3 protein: CAWRLPTGIYEQYF
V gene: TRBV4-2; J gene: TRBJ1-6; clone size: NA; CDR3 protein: CASSYNGDRDSPLHF
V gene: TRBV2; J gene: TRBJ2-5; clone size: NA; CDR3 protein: CASSGQTQETQYF
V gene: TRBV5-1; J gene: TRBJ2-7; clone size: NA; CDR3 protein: CASSLVSTGTGDYEQYF
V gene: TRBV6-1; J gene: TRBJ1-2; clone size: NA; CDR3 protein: CASSDHAQTYGYTF
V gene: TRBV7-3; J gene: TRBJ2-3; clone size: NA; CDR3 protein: CASSLTFGTDTQYF
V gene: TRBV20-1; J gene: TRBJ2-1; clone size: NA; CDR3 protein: CSATTGIEQFF
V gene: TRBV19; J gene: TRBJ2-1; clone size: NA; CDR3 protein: CASSIIARNNEQFF
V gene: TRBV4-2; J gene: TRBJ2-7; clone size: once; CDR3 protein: CASSQEDFNYEQYF
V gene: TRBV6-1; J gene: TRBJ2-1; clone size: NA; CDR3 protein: CASSEANRDEQFF
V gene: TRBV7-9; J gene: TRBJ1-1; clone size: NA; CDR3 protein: CASSNGQGPKTTEAFF
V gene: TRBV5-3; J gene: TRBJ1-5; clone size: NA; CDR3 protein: CARSWIRGRNQPQHF
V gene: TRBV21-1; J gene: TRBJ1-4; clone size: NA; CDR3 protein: CASSRAPPREKLFF
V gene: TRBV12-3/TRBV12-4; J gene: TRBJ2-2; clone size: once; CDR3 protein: CASSRGELFF
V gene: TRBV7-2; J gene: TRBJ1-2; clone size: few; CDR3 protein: CASSLANGGVYGYTF
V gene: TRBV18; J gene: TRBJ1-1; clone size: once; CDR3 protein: CASSPRGEGTEAFF
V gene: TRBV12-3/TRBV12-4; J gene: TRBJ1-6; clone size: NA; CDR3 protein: CASTNTGGVLHF
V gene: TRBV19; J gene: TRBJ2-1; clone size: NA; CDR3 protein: CASSIDTYSYNEQFF
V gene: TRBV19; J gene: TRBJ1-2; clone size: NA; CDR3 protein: CASSHSGDYGYTF
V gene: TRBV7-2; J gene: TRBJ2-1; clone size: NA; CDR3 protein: CASSLEVGRIDEQFF
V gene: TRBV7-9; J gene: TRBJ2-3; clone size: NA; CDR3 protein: CASSFDRSTDTQYF
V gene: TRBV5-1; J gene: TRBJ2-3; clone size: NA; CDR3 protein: CASSLARAGSITDTQYF